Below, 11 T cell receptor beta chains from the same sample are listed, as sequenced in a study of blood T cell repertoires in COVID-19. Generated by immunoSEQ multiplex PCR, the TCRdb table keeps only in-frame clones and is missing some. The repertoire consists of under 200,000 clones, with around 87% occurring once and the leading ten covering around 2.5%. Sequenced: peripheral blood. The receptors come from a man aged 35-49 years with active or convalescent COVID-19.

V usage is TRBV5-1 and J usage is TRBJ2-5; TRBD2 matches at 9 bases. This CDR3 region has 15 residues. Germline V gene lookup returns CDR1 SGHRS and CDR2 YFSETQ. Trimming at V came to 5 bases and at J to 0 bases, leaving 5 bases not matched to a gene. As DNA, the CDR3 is TGCGCCAGCAGGACCAGCGGGGGGAACCAAGAGACCCAGTACTTC. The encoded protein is CASRTSGGNQETQYF.

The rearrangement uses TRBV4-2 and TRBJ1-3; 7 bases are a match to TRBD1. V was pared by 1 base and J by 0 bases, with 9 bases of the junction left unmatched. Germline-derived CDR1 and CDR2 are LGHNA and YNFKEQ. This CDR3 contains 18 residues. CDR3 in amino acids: CASSQGSSGQTSGNTIYF. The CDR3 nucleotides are TGTGCCAGCAGCCAAGGCTCTTCGGGACAGACCTCTGGAAACACCATATATTTT.

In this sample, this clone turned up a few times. The CDR3 protein is CSVLTGLEYGYTF. DNA of the CDR3: TGCAGCGTTCTGACAGGATTGGAATATGGCTACACCTTC. The chain is built from TRBV29-1 and TRBJ1-2; perhaps TRBD1 as D (6 bases). This CDR3 contains 13 residues. CDR1 is SQVTM and CDR2 is ANQGSEA in the germline V gene. V shed 5 bases and J shed 5 bases, with 15 bases lying between them.

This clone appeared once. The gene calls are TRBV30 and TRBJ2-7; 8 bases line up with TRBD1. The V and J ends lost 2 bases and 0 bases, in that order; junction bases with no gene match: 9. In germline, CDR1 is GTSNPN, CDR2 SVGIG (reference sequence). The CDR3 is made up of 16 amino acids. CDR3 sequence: CAWSTGQGLSSYEQYF. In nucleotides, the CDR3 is TGTGCCTGGAGTACTGGACAGGGACTTTCCTCCTACGAGCAGTACTTC. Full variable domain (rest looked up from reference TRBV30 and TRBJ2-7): SQTIHQWPATLVQPVGSPLSLECTVEGTSNPNLYWYRQAAGRGLQLLFYSVGIGQISSEVPQNLSASRPQDRQFILSSKKLLLSDSGFYLCAWSTGQGLSSYEQYFGPGTRLTVT.

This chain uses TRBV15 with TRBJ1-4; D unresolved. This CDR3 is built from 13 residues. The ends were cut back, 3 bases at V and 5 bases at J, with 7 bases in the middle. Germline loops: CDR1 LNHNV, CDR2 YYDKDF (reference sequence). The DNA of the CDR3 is TGTGCCACCAGCAGGGGAGGAAATGAAAAACTGTTTTTT. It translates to CATSRGGNEKLFF.

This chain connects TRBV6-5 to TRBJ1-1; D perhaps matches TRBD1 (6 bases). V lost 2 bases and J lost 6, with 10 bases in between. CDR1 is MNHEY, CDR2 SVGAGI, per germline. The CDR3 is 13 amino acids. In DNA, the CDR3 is TGTGCCAGCAGTTACCGGGCAGGGGCTGAAGCTTTCTTT. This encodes CASSYRAGAEAFF.

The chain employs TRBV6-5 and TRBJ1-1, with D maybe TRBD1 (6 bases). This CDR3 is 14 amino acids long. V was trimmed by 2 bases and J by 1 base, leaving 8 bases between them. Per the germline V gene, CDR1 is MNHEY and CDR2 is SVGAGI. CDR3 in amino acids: CASSYGGANTEAFF. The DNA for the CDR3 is TGTGCCAGCAGTTACGGGGGGGCGAACACTGAAGCTTTCTTT.

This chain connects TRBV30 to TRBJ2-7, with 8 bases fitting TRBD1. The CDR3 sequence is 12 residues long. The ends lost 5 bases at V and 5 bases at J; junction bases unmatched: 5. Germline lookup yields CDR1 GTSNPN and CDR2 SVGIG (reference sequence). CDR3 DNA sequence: TGTGCCTGGGGACAGGGAAGCGACGAGCAGTACTTC. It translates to CAWGQGSDEQYF.

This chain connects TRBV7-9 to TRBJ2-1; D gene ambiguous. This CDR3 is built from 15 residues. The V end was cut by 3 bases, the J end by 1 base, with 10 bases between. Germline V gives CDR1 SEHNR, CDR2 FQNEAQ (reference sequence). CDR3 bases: TGTGCCAGCAGCTTTGATGGCGGTTCCTACAATGAGCAGTTCTTC. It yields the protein CASSFDGGSYNEQFF.

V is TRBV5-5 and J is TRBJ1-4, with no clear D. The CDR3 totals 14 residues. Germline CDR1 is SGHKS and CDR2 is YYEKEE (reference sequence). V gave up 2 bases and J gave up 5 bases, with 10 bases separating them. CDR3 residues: CASSLNSRNEKLFF. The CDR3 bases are TGTGCCAGCAGCTTAAATTCTAGGAATGAAAAACTGTTTTTT.

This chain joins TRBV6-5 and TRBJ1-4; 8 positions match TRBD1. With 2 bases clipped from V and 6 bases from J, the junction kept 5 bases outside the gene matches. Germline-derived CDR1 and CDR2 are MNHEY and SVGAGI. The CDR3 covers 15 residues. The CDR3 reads CASSYRTGRDEKLFF. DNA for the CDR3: TGTGCCAGCAGTTACCGGACAGGGCGGGATGAAAAACTGTTTTTT.